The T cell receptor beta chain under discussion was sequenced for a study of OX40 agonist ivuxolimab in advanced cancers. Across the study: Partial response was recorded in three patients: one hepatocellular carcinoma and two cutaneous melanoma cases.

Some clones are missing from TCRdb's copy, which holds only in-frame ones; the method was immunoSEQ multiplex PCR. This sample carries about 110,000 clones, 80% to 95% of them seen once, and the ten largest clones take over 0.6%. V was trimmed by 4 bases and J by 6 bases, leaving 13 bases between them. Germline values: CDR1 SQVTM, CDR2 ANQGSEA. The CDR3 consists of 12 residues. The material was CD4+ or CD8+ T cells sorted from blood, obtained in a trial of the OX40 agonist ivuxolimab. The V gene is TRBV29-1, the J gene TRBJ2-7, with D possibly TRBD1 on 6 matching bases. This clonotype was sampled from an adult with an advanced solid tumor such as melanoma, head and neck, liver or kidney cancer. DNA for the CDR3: TGCAGCGTTGGGGGGCAGGGCGGCGAGCAGTACTTC. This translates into CSVGGQGGEQYF.